A single sample is the source of the 11 T cell receptor beta chains below, sequenced in a study of T cell responses to AZD1222 COVID-19 vaccine. The data were produced by immunoSEQ multiplex PCR, yet TCRdb's version contains in-frame clones alone and is incomplete. The sample lists about 31,000 clones, more than 75% seen once, with 13% to 15% in the top ten. The sequences come from peripheral blood, collected 28 days after the second AZD1222 dose. The receptor set was obtained from an adult who received the AZD1222 COVID-19 vaccine.

This chain connects TRBV6-5 to TRBJ1-5, with D hard to call. Trimming pared 10 bases from V and 4 bases from J, leaving 20 bases between. This CDR3 is 15 amino acids long. Germline assignment: CDR1 MNHEY and CDR2 SVGAGI. In DNA form, the CDR3 reads TGTGCCATCAGCCCGCCCCGGAACAGTAATCAGCCCCAGCATTTT. This translates into CAISPPRNSNQPQHF.

The rearrangement links TRBV18 to TRBJ2-3, with D perhaps TRBD2 (7 bases). The germline V and J ends were trimmed by 0 bases and 2 bases, with 15 bases remaining between them. This CDR3 is 17 amino acids long. CDR1 and CDR2 from the germline V gene are KGHSH and LQKENI. The CDR3 is CASSPPSLAGATDTQYF. The CDR3 coding sequence is TGTGCCAGCTCACCACCGTCTCTGGCGGGGGCCACAGATACGCAGTATTTT.

The chain combines TRBV7-2 with TRBJ2-3, with 11 positions matching TRBD2. The CDR3 spans 15 residues. J gave up 3 bases and V 5 bases, and 4 bases lay outside the gene matches. Germline V CDR1 and CDR2: SGHTA, FQGNSA. CDR3 residues: CASSVLAGATDTQYF. CDR3 in DNA: TGTGCCAGCAGCGTACTAGCGGGGGCGACAGATACGCAGTATTTT.

The V and J genes are TRBV7-2 and TRBJ2-3; D remains ambiguous. The CDR3 runs 14 residues. Trimming removed 1 base from V and 6 bases from J, with 11 bases in between. In germline, CDR1 is SGHTA, CDR2 FQGNSA. The CDR3 loop reads CASSLDFVGDTQYF. Here the CDR3 DNA reads TGTGCCAGCAGCTTAGACTTTGTTGGGGATACGCAGTATTTT.

This clone was detected only a few times. The chain recombines TRBV11-2 with TRBJ2-5; TRBD2 aligns across 7 bases. V lost 6 bases, J lost 0 bases, and 7 bases stayed unmatched. This CDR3 is built from 15 residues. Germline lookup yields CDR1 SGHAT and CDR2 FQNNGV. CDR3 DNA sequence: TGTGCCAGCAGTTCCCTGGGACTATACCAAGAGACCCAGTACTTC. Protein product: CASSSLGLYQETQYF.

The chain links TRBV5-6 to TRBJ1-1; TRBD1 agrees at 7 bases. The CDR3 contains 13 residues. The junction had 6 bases not matched to a gene; V was cut back by 5 bases and J by 5 bases. The V gene's germline CDR1 is SGHDT and CDR2 YYEEEE. The CDR3 protein is CASSYTGVTEAFF. The CDR3 coding sequence is TGTGCCAGCAGTTATACAGGGGTTACTGAAGCTTTCTTT.

The genes are TRBV9 and TRBJ2-3, with D possibly being TRBD2 (6 bases). The CDR3 loop spans 14 amino acids. V was trimmed by 0 bases and J by 6 bases, leaving 11 bases between them. In germline, CDR1 is SGDLS, CDR2 YYNGEE. The CDR3 nucleotides are TGTGCCAGCAGCGTAGGGGGGGTAGCGGATACGCAGTATTTT. It specifies CASSVGGVADTQYF.

The J gene is TRBJ2-7, the V gene TRBV10-3; D call uncertain. The CDR3 extends over 11 amino acids. V was shortened by 3 bases and J by 4 bases, with 4 bases between the two germline ends. The germline V gene has CDR1 ENHRY and CDR2 SYGVKD. CDR3 nucleotide sequence: TGTGCCATCAGTGATCAATACGAGCAGTACTTC. This gives the protein CAISDQYEQYF.

The chain joins TRBV10-3 to TRBJ2-5; 11 bases line up with TRBD2. Looked up from germline, CDR1 is ENHRY and CDR2 is SYGVKD. This CDR3 has 17 residues. The ends lost 4 bases at V and 4 bases at J; junction bases unmatched: 11. The CDR3, as DNA: TGTGCCATCAGTGCGTTACTAGCGGGGGCGACGGGAGAGACCCAGTACTTC. Translated: CAISALLAGATGETQYF.

The rearrangement joins TRBV19 to TRBJ1-5, with D perhaps TRBD1 (6 bases). The CDR3 totals 15 residues. V lost 0 bases and J 2 bases, leaving 8 bases between the germline ends. Germline CDR1 reads LNHDA; CDR2 reads SQIVND (reference sequence). CDR3 in DNA: TGTGCCAGTAGTATAGACAGGGGAGGCAATCAGCCCCAGCATTTT. Translating it yields CASSIDRGGNQPQHF.

This chain joins TRBV28 and TRBJ2-7, with 7 positions matching TRBD2. The CDR3 extends over 15 amino acids. V lost 6 bases to trimming and J lost 4 bases; unmatched junction nucleotides: 12. Per the germline V gene, CDR1 is MDHEN and CDR2 is SYDVKM. The CDR3 DNA is TGTGCCAGCAGGGGAAGCGGGGAGCGTTTATACGAGCAGTACTTC. It is translated as CASRGSGERLYEQYF.